A single sample gave rise to the 16 T cell receptor beta chains below, sequenced in a study of blood T cell repertoires in COVID-19. Sequenced by immunoSEQ multiplex PCR; TCRdb stores in-frame clones only, minus some. This table has around 300,000 clones, 88% appearing once. Sequencing used PBMCs or T cells enriched from blood (not recorded which). These receptors originate from a woman aged 30 to 39 who had recovered from COVID-19.

The chain couples TRBV28 to TRBJ2-1; TRBD1 is a possible D gene (6 bases). The CDR3 extends over 13 amino acids. Trimming stripped 6 bases from V and 10 bases from J, with 16 bases between. Germline-derived CDR1 and CDR2 are MDHEN and SYDVKM. CDR3 nucleotides: TGTGCCAGCAGACCACCACACGACAGGGAGCAGTTCTTC. Translated, it gives CASRPPHDREQFF.

The rearrangement links TRBV5-1 to TRBJ2-3; TRBD2 matches at 14 bases. The CDR3 extends over 19 amino acids. CDR1 and CDR2 from the germline V gene are SGHRS and YFSETQ. The J segment lost 2 bases and the V segment lost 0 bases, leaving 8 bases of the junction unmatched. This chain's CDR3 is CASSLGLAGGLGTTDTQYF. The CDR3 nucleotides read TGCGCCAGCAGCTTGGGACTAGCGGGGGGGCTAGGGACCACAGATACGCAGTATTTT.

The rearrangement joins TRBV3-1 (or the pseudogene TRBV3-2) to TRBJ1-2, with D possibly matching TRBD1 (6 bases). V dropped 1 base and J dropped 8 bases, with 14 bases sitting between them. The CDR3 totals 14 residues. Germline V gene sequence: CDR1 LGHDT, CDR2 YNNKEL (reference sequence). This CDR3 reads CASSQVQGQSGYTF. CDR3 sequence (DNA): TGTGCCAGCAGCCAAGTTCAGGGGCAGAGCGGCTACACCTTC.

The CDR3 reads CASSPRGTGGYQPQHF. DNA of the CDR3: TGTGCCAGCAGTCCGCGGGGAACCGGGGGATATCAGCCCCAGCATTTT. The chain combines TRBV28 with TRBJ1-5, with a possible D match to TRBD1 (5 bases). Trimming left V 5 bases short and J 5 bases short, with 19 bases between. Looked up from germline, CDR1 is MDHEN and CDR2 is SYDVKM. This CDR3 is 16 amino acids long.

The chain combines TRBV28 with TRBJ2-2; D might be TRBD1 (5 bases). Germline V CDR1 and CDR2: MDHEN, SYDVKM. This CDR3 has 16 amino acids. Deletions cut 3 bases from V and 0 bases from J, with 11 bases between. Here the CDR3 DNA reads TGTGCCAGCAGTTTGATACAGGCTTCGAACACCGGGGAGCTGTTTTTT. This translates into CASSLIQASNTGELFF. Based on the CDR3 plus reference TRBV28 and TRBJ2-2, the full variable domain is DVKVTQSSRYLVKRTGEKVFLECVQDMDHENMFWYRQDPGLGLRLIYFSYDVKMKEKGDIPEGYSVSREKKERFSLILESASTNQTSMYLCASSLIQASNTGELFFGEGSRLTVL.

The gene calls are TRBV18 and TRBJ1-2; D not resolved. The germline CDR1 and CDR2 sequences are KGHSH and LQKENI. V was trimmed by 2 bases and J by 4 bases, leaving 8 bases between them. The length of the CDR3 is 13 residues. DNA for the CDR3: TGTGCCAGCTCACCAGCGGAGAGCTATGGCTACACCTTC. Translation: CASSPAESYGYTF.

The V and J genes are TRBV5-1 and TRBJ2-1, with 8 bases matching TRBD2. Trimming took 4 bases from V and 6 from J; bases not matched to a gene: 9. Germline V gene lookup returns CDR1 SGHRS and CDR2 YFSETQ. The CDR3 is made up of 15 amino acids. CDR3 sequence (DNA): TGCGCCAGCAGCCCCCTTAGCGGGACCCTCAATGAGCAGTTCTTC. Translating it yields CASSPLSGTLNEQFF.

V gene TRBV5-4 combines with J gene TRBJ1-1, with 9 bases aligning to TRBD1. CDR1 is SGHNT and CDR2 is YYREEE in the germline V gene (reference sequence). This CDR3 contains 15 residues. The V and J ends lost 6 bases and 4 bases, in that order; junction bases with no gene match: 10. The CDR3 region is CASTSPGTGSTEAFF. The CDR3 DNA is TGTGCCAGCACCAGTCCCGGGACAGGGAGCACTGAAGCTTTCTTT.

The chain employs TRBV25-1 and TRBJ1-2; D is perhaps TRBD1 (6 bases). The CDR3 sequence is 13 residues long. V was shortened by 6 bases and J by 8 bases, with 16 bases between the two germline ends. Germline assignment: CDR1 MGHDK and CDR2 SYGVNS. The CDR3 reads CASSRKGVVGYTF. The CDR3 nucleotides read TGTGCCAGCAGCCGAAAGGGGGTGGTAGGCTACACCTTC.

V usage is TRBV28 and J usage is TRBJ2-5; 9 bases are shared with TRBD1. V was pared by 6 bases and J by 5 bases, with 16 bases of the junction left unmatched. The CDR3 spans 17 residues. Per the germline V gene, CDR1 is MDHEN and CDR2 is SYDVKM. The CDR3 bases are TGTGCCAGCAGCCCTTACAGGGGGCGGAAACGGGACGAGACCCAGTACTTC. It codes for CASSPYRGRKRDETQYF. The variable domain in full, with the rest retrieved from reference TRBV28 and TRBJ2-5, is DVKVTQSSRYLVKRTGEKVFLECVQDMDHENMFWYRQDPGLGLRLIYFSYDVKMKEKGDIPEGYSVSREKKERFSLILESASTNQTSMYLCASSPYRGRKRDETQYFGPGTRLLVL.

This clone was picked up one time. The CDR3 DNA reads as TGTGCCAGTAGGCCCCCGGGGGGGGGACTTGATGAAAAACTGTTTTTT. It specifies CASRPPGGGLDEKLFF. The V gene is TRBV19, the J gene TRBJ1-4; D perhaps matches TRBD1 (5 bases). This CDR3 has 16 amino acids. Trimming stripped 6 bases from V and 6 bases from J, with 20 bases between. Germline CDR1 is LNHDA and CDR2 is SQIVND (reference sequence).

This clone was seen only once. This chain connects TRBV5-8 to TRBJ2-1; D ambiguous. V lost 0 bases to trimming and J lost 10 bases, with 11 bases between them. Germline values: CDR1 SGHTS, CDR2 YDEGEE. This CDR3 region has 13 residues. The CDR3 bases are TGTGCCAGCAGCTTGGTTCGAGGTTTGGAGCAGTTCTTC. It is translated as CASSLVRGLEQFF.

The chain is built from TRBV5-1 and TRBJ2-1, with D possibly being TRBD2 (5 bases). Trimming cost V 8 bases and J 2 bases, with 14 bases left between them. Germline V gene lookup returns CDR1 SGHRS and CDR2 YFSETQ. The CDR3 is 14 amino acids. In DNA, the CDR3 is TGCGCCAGTAATAGGAGGACTCCCTACAATGAGCAGTTCTTC. Its translation is CASNRRTPYNEQFF.

The V call is TRBV4-2, the J call TRBJ1-4; no firm D call. Germline CDR1 and CDR2: LGHNA and YNFKEQ. The CDR3 has 15 amino acids. Trimming removed 2 bases from V and 3 bases from J, with 10 bases in between. The CDR3 spells CASSQSLGPNEKLFF. CDR3 DNA: TGTGCCAGCAGCCAAAGTCTTGGGCCTAATGAAAAACTGTTTTTT.

The chain carries TRBV18 and TRBJ1-4; D ambiguous. The germline gives CDR1 KGHSH, CDR2 LQKENI. V lost 5 bases, J lost 5 bases, and 15 bases lay in between. The CDR3 loop spans 15 amino acids. Written as DNA, the CDR3 is TGTGCCAGCTCATCCCTGGTAACATGGAATGAAAAACTGTTTTTT. Amino acid sequence: CASSSLVTWNEKLFF.

V is TRBV7-3 and J is TRBJ1-2; a possible D gene is TRBD1 (6 bases). Germline CDR1 is SGHTA and CDR2 is FQGTGA. The ends were cut back, 5 bases at V and 7 bases at J, with 14 bases in the middle. The CDR3 totals 13 residues. The CDR3 coding sequence is TGTGCCAGCAGCCCGGGGGGGGCTGGTGGCTACACCTTC. It translates to CASSPGGAGGYTF.